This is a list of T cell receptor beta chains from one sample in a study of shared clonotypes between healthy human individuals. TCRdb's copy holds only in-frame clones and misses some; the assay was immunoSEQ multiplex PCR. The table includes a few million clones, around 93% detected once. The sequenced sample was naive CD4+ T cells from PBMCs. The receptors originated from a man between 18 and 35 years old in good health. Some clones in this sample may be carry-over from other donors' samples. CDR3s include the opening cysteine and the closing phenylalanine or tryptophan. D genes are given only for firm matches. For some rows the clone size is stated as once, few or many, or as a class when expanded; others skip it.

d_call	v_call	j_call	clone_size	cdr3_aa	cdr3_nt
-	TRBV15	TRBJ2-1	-	CATQGYNEQFF	TGTGCCACCCAGGGCTACAATGAGCAGTTCTTC
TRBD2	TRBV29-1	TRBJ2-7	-	CSVAGTSGSYEQYF	TGCAGCGTGGCCGGGACTAGCGGATCCTACGAGCAGTACTTC
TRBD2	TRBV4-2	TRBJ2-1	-	CASSQYSQAGVNYNEQFF	TGTGCCAGCAGCCAATATTCCCAAGCGGGAGTTAACTACAATGAGCAGTTCTTC
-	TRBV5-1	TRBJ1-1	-	CASSLRGGRNTEAFF	TGCGCCAGCAGCTTGAGGGGGGGACGGAACACTGAAGCTTTCTTT
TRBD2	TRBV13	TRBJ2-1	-	CASSLTRGFGTSVWHEQFF	TGTGCCAGCAGCTTAACGCGAGGGTTTGGGACTAGCGTCTGGCATGAGCAGTTCTTC
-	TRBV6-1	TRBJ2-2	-	CASRSKGGTGELFF	TGTGCCAGCAGATCTAAAGGGGGCACCGGGGAGCTGTTTTTT
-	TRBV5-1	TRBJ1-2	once	CASSSLSPEGSYTF	TGCGCCAGCAGCTCACTAAGCCCAGAGGGGAGCTACACCTTC
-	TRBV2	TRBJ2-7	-	CASRLDGPAYEQYF	TGTGCCAGCAGGTTAGACGGACCCGCCTACGAGCAGTACTTC
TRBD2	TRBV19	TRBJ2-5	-	CASGLAAGGTQYF	TGTGCCAGTGGACTAGCAGCTGGGGGGACCCAGTACTTC
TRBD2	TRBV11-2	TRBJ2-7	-	CASSSTGLAGSGEQYF	TGTGCCAGCAGCTCTACGGGACTAGCGGGATCAGGCGAGCAGTACTTC
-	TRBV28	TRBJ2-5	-	CASRETNNQETQYF	TGTGCCAGCAGGGAGACAAACAACCAAGAGACCCAGTACTTC
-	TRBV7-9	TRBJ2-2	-	CASSLGAAGTGELFF	TGTGCCAGCAGCTTAGGAGCTGCGGGCACCGGGGAGCTGTTTTTT
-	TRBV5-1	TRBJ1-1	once	CASSPGDTMNTEAFF	TGCGCCAGCAGCCCCGGGGACACCATGAACACTGAAGCTTTCTTT
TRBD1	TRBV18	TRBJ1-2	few	CASSRSGQDYGYTF	TGTGCCAGCTCACGATCGGGACAGGACTATGGCTACACCTTC
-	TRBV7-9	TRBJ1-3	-	CASSFTIQSSGNTIYF	TGTGCCAGCAGCTTCACGATACAGTCCTCTGGAAACACCATATATTTT
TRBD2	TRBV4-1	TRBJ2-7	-	CASSQRAGLGFYEQYF	TGCGCCAGCAGCCAAAGAGCGGGACTAGGCTTTTACGAGCAGTACTTC
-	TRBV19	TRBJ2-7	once	CASSVPTASQTGEQYF	TGTGCCAGTAGTGTCCCGACAGCTTCCCAGACCGGCGAGCAGTACTTC
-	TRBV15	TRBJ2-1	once	CATSREPGKTANEQFF	TGTGCCACCAGCAGAGAGCCCGGAAAGACAGCGAATGAGCAGTTCTTC
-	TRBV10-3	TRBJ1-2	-	CAISESEGEGYTF	TGTGCCATCAGTGAGTCTGAAGGGGAAGGCTACACCTTC
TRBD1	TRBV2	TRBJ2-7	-	CASRERQGISYEQYF	TGTGCCAGCAGAGAGAGACAGGGGATCTCCTACGAGCAGTACTTC
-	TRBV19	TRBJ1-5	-	CASSIQASNQPQHF	TGTGCCAGTAGTATCCAGGCGAGCAATCAGCCCCAGCATTTT
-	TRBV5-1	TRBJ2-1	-	CASRDPFGGTYNEQFF	TGCGCCAGCAGGGACCCCTTTGGTGGGACTTACAATGAGCAGTTCTTC
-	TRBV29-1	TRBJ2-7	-	CSVVPSSYEQYF	TGCAGCGTTGTTCCAAGCTCCTACGAGCAGTACTTC
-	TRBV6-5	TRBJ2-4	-	CASSPIAGAKNIQYF	TGTGCCAGCAGTCCAATAGCTGGGGCCAAAAACATTCAGTACTTC
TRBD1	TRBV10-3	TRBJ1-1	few	CAISESRGQEAFF	TGTGCCATCAGTGAGTCTAGGGGACAGGAAGCTTTCTTT
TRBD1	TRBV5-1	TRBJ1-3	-	CASSLTSGQGTGNTIYF	TGCGCCAGCAGCCTTACATCGGGACAGGGGACTGGAAACACCATATATTTT
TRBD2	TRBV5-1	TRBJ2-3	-	CASSLAVTSGSSPSTDTQYF	TGCGCCAGCAGCTTGGCCGTGACTAGCGGGAGTTCGCCTAGCACAGATACGCAGTATTTT
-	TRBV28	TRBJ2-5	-	CASRLQETQYF	TGTGCCAGCAGACTTCAAGAGACCCAGTACTTC
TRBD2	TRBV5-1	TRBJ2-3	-	CASSSSSGIYTDTQYF	TGCGCCAGCAGCTCATCTAGCGGGATTTACACAGATACGCAGTATTTT
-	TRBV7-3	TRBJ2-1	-	CASSVGRVLNEQFF	TGTGCCAGCAGCGTAGGCAGGGTTCTAAACGAGCAGTTCTTC
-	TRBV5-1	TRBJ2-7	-	CASSEQGYEQYF	TGCGCCAGCAGCGAACAGGGCTACGAGCAGTACTTC
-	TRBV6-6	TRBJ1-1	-	CASTLDRYTEAFF	TGTGCCAGCACCCTGGACAGATACACTGAAGCTTTCTTT
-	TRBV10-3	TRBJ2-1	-	CAIMGGANNEQFF	TGTGCCATCATGGGCGGGGCTAATAATGAGCAGTTCTTC
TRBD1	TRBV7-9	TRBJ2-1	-	CASSRDRGSYNEQFF	TGTGCCAGCAGTCGCGACAGGGGCTCCTACAATGAGCAGTTCTTC
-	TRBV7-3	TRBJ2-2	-	CASSLAPRGAGELFF	TGTGCCAGCAGCTTAGCGCCTCGAGGGGCCGGGGAGCTGTTTTTT
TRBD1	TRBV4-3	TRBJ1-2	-	CASSQDLSAPGQGNPINYGYTF	TGCGCCAGCAGCCAAGATTTAAGTGCTCCGGGACAGGGGAATCCAATTAACTATGGCTACACCTTC
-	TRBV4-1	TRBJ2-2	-	CASSQGRLSRNTGELFF	TGCGCCAGCAGCCAAGGACGGTTAAGTCGTAACACCGGGGAGCTGTTTTTT
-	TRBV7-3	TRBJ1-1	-	CASSLTANTEAFF	TGTGCCAGCAGCTTAACGGCTAACACTGAAGCTTTCTTT
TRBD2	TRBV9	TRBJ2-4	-	CASSVEPSGAGNIQYF	TGTGCCAGCAGCGTAGAGCCTAGCGGGGCGGGGAACATTCAGTACTTC
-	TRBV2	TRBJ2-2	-	CASSDRGKNTGELFF	TGTGCCAGCAGTGATCGGGGGAAGAACACCGGGGAGCTGTTTTTT
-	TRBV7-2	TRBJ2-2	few	CASRPVGDTGELFF	TGTGCCAGCAGACCAGTGGGGGACACCGGGGAGCTGTTTTTT
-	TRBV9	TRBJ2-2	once	CASSVVAGELFF	TGTGCCAGCAGCGTAGTGGCCGGGGAGCTGTTTTTT
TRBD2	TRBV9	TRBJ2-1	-	CASSSGGRGLVQFF	TGTGCCAGCAGCTCTGGCGGGAGGGGGTTGGTGCAGTTCTTC
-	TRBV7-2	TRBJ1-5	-	CASSPRDGAIQPQHF	TGTGCCAGCAGCCCTAGGGACGGTGCGATACAGCCCCAGCATTTT
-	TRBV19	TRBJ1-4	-	CASRREPTNEKLFF	TGTGCCAGTAGACGGGAACCGACGAATGAAAAACTGTTTTTT
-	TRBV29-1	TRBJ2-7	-	CSVWGAEQYF	TGCAGCGTCTGGGGGGCCGAGCAGTACTTC
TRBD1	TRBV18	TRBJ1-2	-	CASSQGTGTYGYTF	TGTGCCAGCTCACAAGGGACAGGGACCTATGGCTACACCTTC
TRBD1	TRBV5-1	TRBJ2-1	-	CASCLGQGVWDEQFF	TGCGCCAGCTGCCTCGGACAGGGGGTGTGGGATGAGCAGTTCTTC
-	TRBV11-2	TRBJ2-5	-	CASSLIGRVGETQYF	TGTGCCAGCAGCTTAATTGGCAGGGTTGGGGAGACCCAGTACTTC
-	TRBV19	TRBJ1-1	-	CASSMPLTLRNTEAFF	TGTGCCAGTAGTATGCCGCTGACGCTGCGGAACACTGAAGCTTTCTTT
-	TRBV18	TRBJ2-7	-	CASSPTASYEQYF	TGTGCCAGCTCACCGACTGCATCCTACGAGCAGTACTTC
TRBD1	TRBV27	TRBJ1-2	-	CASRRQGAKNYGYTF	TGTGCCAGCAGGAGACAGGGGGCCAAAAACTATGGCTACACCTTC
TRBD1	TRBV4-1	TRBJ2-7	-	CASSQVRTGVEQYF	TGCGCCAGCAGCCAAGTTCGGACAGGGGTCGAGCAGTACTTC
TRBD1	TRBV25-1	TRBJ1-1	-	CASSEGQLNTEAFF	TGTGCCAGCAGTGAGGGACAGCTTAACACTGAAGCTTTCTTT
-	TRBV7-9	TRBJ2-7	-	CASSSIPGVRDRYEQYF	TGTGCCAGCAGCTCCATCCCTGGGGTGCGGGATAGGTACGAGCAGTACTTC
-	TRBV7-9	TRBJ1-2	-	CASSLGQNNYGYTF	TGTGCCAGCAGCTTGGGTCAGAACAACTATGGCTACACCTTC
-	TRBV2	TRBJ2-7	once	CASSQRSGEQYF	TGTGCCAGCAGCCAAAGATCCGGCGAGCAGTACTTC